The TCR beta chain described here comes from a study of CD8 T cells in Susac syndrome. The germline V and J ends were trimmed by 0 bases and 7 bases, with 14 bases remaining between them. The V gene's germline CDR1 is SGDLS and CDR2 YYNGEE. The CDR3 is made up of 15 amino acids. The authors reverse transcribed roughly 0.45 to 1 ug RNA with random hexamers. Multiplex PCR with immunoSEQ amplified the TCR beta CDR3 across 54 Vbeta and 13 Jbeta. MiXCR was run by TCRdb on the immunoSEQ multiplex PCR reads, yielding one entry per CDR3 protein. The table records about 290,000 distinct CDR3 sequences, over 75% of them present only once.

V is TRBV9 and J is TRBJ2-1, with D possibly matching TRBD2 (5 bases). This clonotype originated in a human donor with multiple sclerosis. The sequencing input was CD8+ T cells from PBMCs. The CDR3 loop is CASSVALGGRNEQFF. CDR3 sequence (DNA): TGTGCCAGCAGCGTAGCTCTCGGAGGCCGGAATGAGCAGTTCTTC.